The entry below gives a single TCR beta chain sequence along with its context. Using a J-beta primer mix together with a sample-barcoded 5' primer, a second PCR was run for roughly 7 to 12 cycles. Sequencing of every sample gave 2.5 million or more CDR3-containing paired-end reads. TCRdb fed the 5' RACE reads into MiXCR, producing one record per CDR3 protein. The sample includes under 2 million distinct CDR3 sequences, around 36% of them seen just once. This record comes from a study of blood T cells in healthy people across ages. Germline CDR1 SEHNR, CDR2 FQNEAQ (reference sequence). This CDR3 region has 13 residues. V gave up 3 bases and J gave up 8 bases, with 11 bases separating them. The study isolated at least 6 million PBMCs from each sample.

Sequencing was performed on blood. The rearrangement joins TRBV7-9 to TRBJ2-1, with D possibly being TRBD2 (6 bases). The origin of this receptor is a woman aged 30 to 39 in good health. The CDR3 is CASSLGSGDEQFF. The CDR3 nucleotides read TGTGCCAGCAGCTTGGGTAGCGGTGATGAGCAGTTCTTC.